This entry features one T cell receptor beta chain sequence. Its target is not known. Treatment denoted: some 20 received Ad26.COV2.S at low or high dose, single or two shots; 5 received placebo; per-sample allocation not given. Day 63 after the first injection of vaccine or placebo was the sampling time. The table came from immunoSEQ multiplex PCR; TCRdb's copy has only in-frame clones and leaves some out. The table lists about 350,000 clones, about 89% of them singletons. The data belong to a study of Ad26.COV2.S vaccination and SARS-CoV-2 variants. Across the whole study: Participant was drawn from the COV1001 Ad26.COV2.S trial arm. Administration of Ad26.COV2.S was intramuscular, either once or twice 56 days apart.

Study results and caveats: Once vaccination had occurred, spike-specific CD8+ and CD4+ T cell responses reportedly showed substantial breadth. Analyses of TCR breadth and depth may have underestimated total T cell responses.

The receptor's source is a person between 18 and 59 years old who received the Ad26.COV2.S COVID-19 vaccine or a placebo. Sequenced material: peripheral blood, taken in a trial of Ad26.COV2.S vaccine versus placebo.

The CDR3 bases are TGTGCCAGTAGTAGGGCCCTGGTCCACAATGAGCAGTTCTTC. It codes for CASSRALVHNEQFF. This sequence joins TRBV19 and TRBJ2-1; D call uncertain. Trimming removed 4 bases at V and 5 bases at J, with 12 bases between. The CDR3 is made up of 14 amino acids. The germline gives CDR1 LNHDA, CDR2 SQIVND (reference sequence). The whole variable domain, filled in from reference TRBV19 and TRBJ2-1, reads DGGITQSPKYLFRKEGQNVTLSCEQNLNHDAMYWYRQDPGQGLRLIYYSQIVNDFQKGDIAEGYSVSREKKESFPLTVTSAQKNPTAFYLCASSRALVHNEQFFGPGTRLTVL.